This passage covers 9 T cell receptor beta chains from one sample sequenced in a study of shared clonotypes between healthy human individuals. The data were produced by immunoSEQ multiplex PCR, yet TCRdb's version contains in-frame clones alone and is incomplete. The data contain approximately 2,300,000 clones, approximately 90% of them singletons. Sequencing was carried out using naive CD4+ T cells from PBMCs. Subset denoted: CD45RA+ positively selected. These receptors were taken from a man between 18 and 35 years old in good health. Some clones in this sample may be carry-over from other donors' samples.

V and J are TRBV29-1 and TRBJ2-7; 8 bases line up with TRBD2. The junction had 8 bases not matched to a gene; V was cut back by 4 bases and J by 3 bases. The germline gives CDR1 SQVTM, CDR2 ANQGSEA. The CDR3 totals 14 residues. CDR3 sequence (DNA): TGCAGCGTTGGCGGGGCGGGAGGCCTCTACGAGCAGTACTTC. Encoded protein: CSVGGAGGLYEQYF.

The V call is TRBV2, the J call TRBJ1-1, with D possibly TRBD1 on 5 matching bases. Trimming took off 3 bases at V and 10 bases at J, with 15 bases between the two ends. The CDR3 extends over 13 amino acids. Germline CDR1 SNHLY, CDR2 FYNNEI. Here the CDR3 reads CASSEGTAGGAFF. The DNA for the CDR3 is TGTGCCAGCAGTGAGGGCACGGCGGGGGGAGCTTTCTTT.

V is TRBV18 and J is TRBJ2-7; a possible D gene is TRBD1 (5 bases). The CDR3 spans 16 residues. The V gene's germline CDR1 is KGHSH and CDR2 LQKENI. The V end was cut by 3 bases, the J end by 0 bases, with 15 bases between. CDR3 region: CASSPKAGMGSYEQYF. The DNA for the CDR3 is TGTGCCAGCTCACCCAAGGCAGGGATGGGCTCCTACGAGCAGTACTTC.

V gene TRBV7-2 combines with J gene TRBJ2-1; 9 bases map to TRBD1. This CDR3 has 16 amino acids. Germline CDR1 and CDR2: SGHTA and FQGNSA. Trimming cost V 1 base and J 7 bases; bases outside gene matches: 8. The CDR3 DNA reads TGTGCCAGCAGCTTAGTCGGGACAGGGAAAGGGAATGAGCAGTTCTTC. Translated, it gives CASSLVGTGKGNEQFF. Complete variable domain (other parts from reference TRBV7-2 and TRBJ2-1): GAGVSQSPSNKVTEKGKDVELRCDPISGHTALYWYRQSLGQGLEFLIYFQGNSAPDKSGLPSDRFSAERTGGSVSTLTIQRTQQEDSAVYLCASSLVGTGKGNEQFFGPGTRLTVL.

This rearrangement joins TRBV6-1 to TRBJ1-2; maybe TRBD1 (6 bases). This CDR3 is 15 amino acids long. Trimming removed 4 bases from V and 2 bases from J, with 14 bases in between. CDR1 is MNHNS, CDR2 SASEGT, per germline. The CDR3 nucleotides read TGTGCCAGCAGTGGAACCTGGGGGCTGAACTATGGCTACACCTTC. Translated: CASSGTWGLNYGYTF.

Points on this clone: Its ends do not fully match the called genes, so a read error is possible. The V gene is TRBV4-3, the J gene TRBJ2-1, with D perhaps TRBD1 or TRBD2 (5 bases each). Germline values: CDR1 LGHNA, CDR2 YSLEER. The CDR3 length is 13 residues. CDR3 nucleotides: TGCGCCAGCAGCAACTCTGATACCGGGACCGTCGTCTTC. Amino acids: CASSNSDTGTVVF.

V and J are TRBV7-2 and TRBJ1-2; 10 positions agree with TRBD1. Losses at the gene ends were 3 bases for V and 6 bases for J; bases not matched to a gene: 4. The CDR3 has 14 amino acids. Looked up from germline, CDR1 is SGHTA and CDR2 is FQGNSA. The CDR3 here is CASSFGQGVNGYTF. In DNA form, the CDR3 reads TGTGCCAGCAGCTTTGGACAGGGGGTCAATGGCTACACCTTC.

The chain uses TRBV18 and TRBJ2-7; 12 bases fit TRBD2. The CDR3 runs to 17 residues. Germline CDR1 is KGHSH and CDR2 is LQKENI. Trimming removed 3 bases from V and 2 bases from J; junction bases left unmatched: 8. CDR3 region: CASSPIRTSGNTYEQYF. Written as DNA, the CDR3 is TGTGCCAGCTCACCCATCCGGACTAGCGGGAATACCTACGAGCAGTACTTC.

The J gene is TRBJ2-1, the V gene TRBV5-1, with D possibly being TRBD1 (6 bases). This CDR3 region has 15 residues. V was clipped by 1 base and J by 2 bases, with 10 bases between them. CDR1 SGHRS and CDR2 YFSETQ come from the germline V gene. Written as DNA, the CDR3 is TGCGCCAGCAGCTTGACAGGGTCCCCCTACAATGAGCAGTTCTTC. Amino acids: CASSLTGSPYNEQFF.